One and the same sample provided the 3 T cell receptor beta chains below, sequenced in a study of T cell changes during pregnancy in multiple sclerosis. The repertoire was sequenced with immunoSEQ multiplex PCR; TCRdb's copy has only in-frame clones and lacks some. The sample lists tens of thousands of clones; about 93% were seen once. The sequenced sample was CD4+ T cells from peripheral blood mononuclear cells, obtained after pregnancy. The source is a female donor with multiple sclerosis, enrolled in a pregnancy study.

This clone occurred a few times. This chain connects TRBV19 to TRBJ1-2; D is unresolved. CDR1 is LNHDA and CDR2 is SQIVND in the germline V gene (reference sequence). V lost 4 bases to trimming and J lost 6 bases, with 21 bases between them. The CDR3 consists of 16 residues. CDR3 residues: CASSRRDRQGEDGYTF. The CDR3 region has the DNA TGTGCCAGTAGTAGGAGGGATAGACAAGGCGAGGATGGCTACACCTTC. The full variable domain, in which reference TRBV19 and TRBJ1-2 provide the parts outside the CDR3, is DGGITQSPKYLFRKEGQNVTLSCEQNLNHDAMYWYRQDPGQGLRLIYYSQIVNDFQKGDIAEGYSVSREKKESFPLTVTSAQKNPTAFYLCASSRRDRQGEDGYTFGSGTRLTVV.

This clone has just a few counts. This CDR3 is CASSVRSNTEAFF. The DNA for the CDR3 is TGTGCCAGCAGTGTGAGGTCCAACACTGAAGCTTTCTTT. The V and J genes are TRBV2 and TRBJ1-1; D unclear. CDR1 is SNHLY, CDR2 FYNNEI, per germline. V was cut by 4 bases and J by 2 bases, with 8 bases left in between. The CDR3 is 13 amino acids.

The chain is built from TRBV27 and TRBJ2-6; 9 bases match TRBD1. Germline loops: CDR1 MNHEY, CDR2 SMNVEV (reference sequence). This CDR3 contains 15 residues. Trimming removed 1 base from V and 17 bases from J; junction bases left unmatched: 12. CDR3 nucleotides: TGTGCCAGCAGTTTATTGGGACAGGGTAACGAGAAAGTGACTTTC. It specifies CASSLLGQGNEKVTF.